This TCR beta chain was sequenced during a study of metastatic and nonmetastatic thyroid tumors. In the study overall: A comparison of repertoires was made across blood and tumor or nodule tissue from malignant and benign thyroid patients.

This clone is labeled medium-sized. Its antigen is not identified. This CDR3 contains 14 residues. Germline V gene lookup returns CDR1 MDHEN and CDR2 SYDVKM. In the original analysis: A papillary thyroid cancer distant-metastasis classifier was built from CDR3 differences across clinicopathological groups. TCRdb reassembled clones from the PCR reads with MiXCR. These V and J calls are TCRdb output, not the study's own analysis. The top ten clones hold roughly 7.1% of a sample with roughly 15,000 clones, 20% to 25% of them seen once. Study-level points and caveats: It was reported that TCR beta diversity was significantly higher in malignant thyroid tumors than benign nodules, in blood and tumor.

Each patient went into thyroid surgery without having received any treatment. Sequenced material: adjacent normal tissue. The sequence was collected from a female donor with papillary thyroid cancer or a benign thyroid nodule (not recorded which). Some clones in this sample may be carry-over from other donors' samples. This chain uses TRBV28 with TRBJ1-2; D possibly corresponds to TRBD1 (5 bases). The chain's CDR3 is CATVGGSLYYGYTF. Written as DNA, the CDR3 is TGTGCAACGGTCGGGGGTAGCCTTTACTATGGCTACACCTTC.